This T cell receptor (beta chain) stems from a study of identical twins. The CDR3 is 16 residues long. Germline V gives CDR1 SGHRS, CDR2 YFSETQ. The ends lost 3 bases at V and 5 bases at J; junction bases unmatched: 9. MiXCR, run by TCRdb on the 5' RACE reads, gives a single entry per CDR3 protein. This table has about 900,000 distinct CDR3 sequences, roughly 12% appearing once. These records were also assigned to another study, of yellow fever vaccine responses in identical twins.

The sample taken for sequencing was PBMCs. This rearrangement joins TRBV5-1 to TRBJ2-1; 9 bases match TRBD2. This clonotype was sampled from a woman younger than 35 in good health. The CDR3: CASSSILAGEDNEQFF. The CDR3 coding sequence is TGCGCCAGCAGCTCGATCTTAGCGGGAGAAGACAATGAGCAGTTCTTC.